These T cell receptor beta chains were read from a single sample in a study of T cell repertoires in cytomegalovirus infection. These receptors have no identified antigens. MiXCR, run by TCRdb on the reads, gives a single entry per CDR3 protein. The sample carries tens of thousands of distinct CDR3 sequences, 33% recorded once. The sequenced sample was PBMCs, sequenced either directly or after in vitro stimulation (not recorded which). The receptors were sampled from a human donor in good health (CMV status not recorded). Some clones in this sample may be carry-over from other donors' samples. The CDR3 runs from the conserved cysteine through the conserved F or W. D genes are given only for firm matches. Rows may omit the clone size; those that give it use once, few, many or a size class.

J gene,D gene,clone size,V gene,CDR3 DNA,CDR3 protein
TRBJ2-4,-,-,TRBV28,TGTGCCAGCAGTTTACGGCTAATCGGTGCCAAAAACATTCAGTACTTC,CASSLRLIGAKNIQYF
TRBJ1-3,-,many,TRBV7-2,TGTGCCAGCAGCTTAGGTTGGGACACCATATATTTT,CASSLGWDTIYF
TRBJ2-1,-,-,TRBV7-8,TGTGCCAGCAGCAGACTCCGGGACACCTACAATGAGCAGTTCTTC,CASSRLRDTYNEQFF
TRBJ1-5,-,few,TRBV11-2,TGTGCCAGCAGCTCAAACAGGGACCAGCCCCAGCATTTT,CASSSNRDQPQHF
TRBJ2-1,-,-,TRBV7-8,TGTGCCAGCAGCTCCAGTAGCCGAAGCTCCTACAATGAGCAGTTCTTC,CASSSSSRSSYNEQFF
TRBJ2-5,-,-,TRBV24-1,TGTGCCACCAGTGACCTGGATTGGGCCCAGTACTTC,CATSDLDWAQYF
TRBJ2-1,-,few,TRBV5-4,TGTGCCAGCAGCTTGGCGGCAGGGCTTTTCAATGAGCAGTTCTTC,CASSLAAGLFNEQFF
TRBJ2-3,TRBD2,-,TRBV5-5,TGTGCCAGCAGCTGGGGACTAGCGGGGGACCCAGGTGGGCAGTATTTT,CASSWGLAGDPGGQYF
TRBJ1-5,-,-,TRBV27,TGTGCCAGCAGTTTGATGGTCGATCAGCCCCAGCATTTT,CASSLMVDQPQHF
TRBJ2-7,TRBD2,once,TRBV18,TGTGCCAGCTCAGCAACTAGACTAGCGGGAGGACCAGTCTTTTACGAGCAGTACTTC,CASSATRLAGGPVFYEQYF
TRBJ1-1,-,-,TRBV5-4,TGTGCCAGCAGCTCCGGCGGAGGCCAGGGCACTGAAGCTTTCTTT,CASSSGGGQGTEAFF
TRBJ2-5,TRBD2,-,TRBV20-1,TGCAGTGCTAGAGGTTCCGGGAGGGCCTTTGAGACCCAGTACTTC,CSARGSGRAFETQYF
TRBJ2-5,TRBD1,-,TRBV18,TGTGCCAGCTCTCGCCGACAGGGGATCGAGACCCAGTACTTC,CASSRRQGIETQYF
TRBJ2-5,-,few,TRBV2,TGTGCCAGCAGTGAAGCAAAGGGTGTGACCCAGTACTTC,CASSEAKGVTQYF
TRBJ1-2,-,-,TRBV4-3,TGCGCCAGCAGCCAAGAACGAGGATGGGGCCTTGGCTACACCTTC,CASSQERGWGLGYTF
TRBJ2-1,-,-,TRBV6-8,TGTGCCAGCGACAGCGGAGCGCCCTACAATGAGCAGTTATTC,CASDSGAPYNEQLF
TRBJ2-7,-,-,TRBV18,TGTGCCAGCTCACCAGGCGGGATTCTCTACGAGCAGTACTTC,CASSPGGILYEQYF
TRBJ2-1,-,-,TRBV10-3,TGTGCCATCTGGCAGGGTTTGGACAATGAGCAGTTCTTC,CAIWQGLDNEQFF
TRBJ2-7,-,few,TRBV7-8,TGTGCCAGCAGCTTAGAGGCGGGGACGGGTTACGAGCAGTACTTC,CASSLEAGTGYEQYF
TRBJ2-7,-,many,TRBV7-6,TGTGCCAGCAGCAAGTTAGTGGGGGGCTCCTACGAGCAGTACTTC,CASSKLVGGSYEQYF
TRBJ2-7,-,-,TRBV18,TGTGCCAGCTCACCAAATAGGGGAGGTAACGAGCAGTACTTC,CASSPNRGGNEQYF
TRBJ1-6,-,-,TRBV2,TGTGCCAGCAGTGACACAGGGTTACGGAATTCACCCCTCCACTTT,CASSDTGLRNSPLHF
TRBJ2-7,TRBD1,many,TRBV7-2,TGTGCCAGCAGCTTATTGGGACAGGGGGGCTACGAGCAGTACTTC,CASSLLGQGGYEQYF
TRBJ2-3,TRBD2,-,TRBV15,TGTGCCACCAGCGGGGGGGAGCTAGCGGGAGGAGCCGATACGCAGTATTTT,CATSGGELAGGADTQYF
TRBJ2-5,TRBD2,few,TRBV6-5,TGTGCCAGCAGTTACAGGGGAGGGGTGGGCCAAGAGACCCAGTACTTC,CASSYRGGVGQETQYF
TRBJ2-1,TRBD2,-,TRBV12-3/TRBV12-4,TGTGCCAGCAGTCCAACGAGCGGGGGGGCCTTCTATGAGCAGTTCTTC,CASSPTSGGAFYEQFF
TRBJ1-2,-,few,TRBV24-1,TGTGCCACCAGTGATGACTATGGCTACACCTTC,CATSDDYGYTF
TRBJ1-5,-,-,TRBV2,TGTGCCAGCAGTCTGGGGGGGTCCACGGTGTCCCAGCATTTT,CASSLGGSTVSQHF
TRBJ1-5,-,-,TRBV7-2,TGTGCCAGCAGCACCCGGGCTGATCAGCCCCAGCATTTT,CASSTRADQPQHF
TRBJ1-1,-,few,TRBV19,TGTGCCAGTAGTATTCGCCCCCTGGGGGATGAAGCTTTCTTT,CASSIRPLGDEAFF
TRBJ1-1,-,once,TRBV29-1,TGCAGCGTTAGGGCCTCCGGGAACACTGAAGCTTTCTTT,CSVRASGNTEAFF
TRBJ2-7,-,-,TRBV27,TGTGCCAGCAGTTTAAGGGGGGGCTTAACCTACGAGCAGTACTTC,CASSLRGGLTYEQYF
TRBJ2-7,-,-,TRBV27,TGTGCCAGCAGTTTATATCGGACGGGTGGGGACGAGCAGTACTTC,CASSLYRTGGDEQYF
TRBJ1-3,-,few,TRBV28,TGTGCCATTAGGGCCTTCTCTGGAAACACCATATATTTT,CAIRAFSGNTIYF
TRBJ2-7,-,-,TRBV7-2,TGTGCCAGCAGCCCTACAGCGACTACGAGGCAGTACTTC,CASSPTATTRQYF
TRBJ2-7,TRBD1,-,TRBV5-1,TGCGCCAGCAGCTTTCGGGACAGGGGGCCCTACGAGCAGTACTTC,CASSFRDRGPYEQYF
TRBJ2-5,-,-,TRBV7-8,TGTGCCAGCAGCTTTCCCAGGGGTCGGGAGGAGACCCAGTACTTC,CASSFPRGREETQYF
TRBJ2-7,TRBD2,-,TRBV7-8,TGTGCCAGCAGCCGCCCCGGGACTAGCGGGAGCGAGCAGTACTTC,CASSRPGTSGSEQYF
TRBJ1-5,TRBD1,-,TRBV12-3/TRBV12-4,TGTGCCAGCAGGGGGGGACAGTATAGCAATCAGCCCCAGCATTTT,CASRGGQYSNQPQHF
TRBJ1-3,-,many,TRBV12-3/TRBV12-4,TGTGCCAGCAGTCCTACAGGGTCCGGAAACACCATATATTTT,CASSPTGSGNTIYF
TRBJ1-1,-,few,TRBV28,TGTGCCAGCAGGGGGGACGGGCGCAAGAACACTGAAGCTTTCTTT,CASRGDGRKNTEAFF
TRBJ2-1,-,-,TRBV7-1,TGTGCCAGCAGCCGGGCAGCACGGGGTGAGCAGTTCTTC,CASSRAARGEQFF
TRBJ1-1,TRBD1,few,TRBV5-1,TGCGCCAGCAGCTTGGAGGGGGCAGCTAAAGCTTTCTTT,CASSLEGAAKAFF
TRBJ2-1,-,-,TRBV7-6,TGTGCCAGCAGCTCTTTAAGTCTTGGGAGTGCTAGGGACAATGAGCAGTTCTTC,CASSSLSLGSARDNEQFF
TRBJ2-3,-,-,TRBV6-1,TGTGCCAGCAGTGAAGGGCAGTCCGATACGCAGTATTTT,CASSEGQSDTQYF
TRBJ1-1,-,many,TRBV7-2,TGTGCCAGCAGCTTACTGGGGTCTGGCACTGAAGCTTTCTTT,CASSLLGSGTEAFF
TRBJ2-3,-,many,TRBV7-6,TGTGCCAGCAGCTTAGAACCAGGCACTAGCACAGATACGCAGTATTTT,CASSLEPGTSTDTQYF
TRBJ2-2,TRBD2,few,TRBV4-2,TGTGCCAGCAGCCTCGAAACACCGGGACTAGCATACACCGGGGAGCTGTTTTTT,CASSLETPGLAYTGELFF
TRBJ2-2,-,-,TRBV6-5,TGTGCCAGCAGTTACCTGGGCCCCACCGGGGAGCTGTTTTTT,CASSYLGPTGELFF
TRBJ1-2,-,-,TRBV28,TGTGCCAGCTTCGAGGCCGGGGGTTACTATGGCTACACCTTC,CASFEAGGYYGYTF
TRBJ2-7,-,-,TRBV6-2/TRBV6-3,TGTGCCAGCAGTTACGGAACCTCAGGAGTCGAGCAGTACTTC,CASSYGTSGVEQYF
TRBJ2-1,-,few,TRBV19,TGTGCCAGTAGTATATGGAGGGGGGGATCGAATGAGCAGTTCTTC,CASSIWRGGSNEQFF
TRBJ1-1,-,few,TRBV2,TGTGCCAGCAGTGCTCAGGGAGTGGGCACTGAAGCTTTCTTT,CASSAQGVGTEAFF
TRBJ2-1,TRBD2,-,TRBV6-5,TGTGCCAGTAATAGCGGGCAGCTCAATGAGCAGTTCTTC,CASNSGQLNEQFF